Below, 8 T cell receptor beta chains from the same sample are listed, as sequenced in a study of shared clonotypes between healthy human individuals. The data were produced by immunoSEQ multiplex PCR, yet TCRdb's version contains in-frame clones alone and is incomplete. The table has over a million clones, 95% to 99% seen once. Sequences were obtained from naive CD4+ T cells sorted from blood. Subset denoted: CD45RA+ positively selected. These receptors were obtained from a man aged 25 to 45 in good health.

J is TRBJ2-2 and V is TRBV19; no reliable D call. Germline CDR1 is LNHDA and CDR2 is SQIVND (reference sequence). The germline V and J ends were trimmed by 7 bases and 7 bases, with 13 bases remaining between them. This CDR3 spans 13 amino acids. CDR3 in amino acids: CASIKAGIGELFF. CDR3 DNA: TGTGCCAGTATAAAGGCAGGAATCGGGGAGCTGTTTTTT.

The chain carries TRBV6-1 and TRBJ2-7; the D is unclear. The germline V gene encodes CDR1 MNHNS and CDR2 SASEGT. V was pared by 8 bases and J by 2 bases, with 10 bases between. The CDR3 covers 12 residues. CDR3 nucleotide sequence: TGTGCCAGCGCCCTGTGGCCCTACGAGCAGTACTTC. It specifies CASALWPYEQYF.

The V gene is TRBV4-1, the J gene TRBJ2-4, with D possibly TRBD2 on 5 matching bases. Germline-derived CDR1 and CDR2 are MGHRA and YSYEKL. Deletions cut 3 bases from V and 3 bases from J, with 12 bases between. This CDR3 is 15 amino acids long. The CDR3: CASSHQRDFKNIQYF. The CDR3 DNA follows: TGCGCCAGCAGCCACCAGAGGGATTTCAAAAACATTCAGTACTTC.

The chain's CDR3 is CASRFGLKGQGTQYF. The CDR3 DNA is TGCGCCAGCAGGTTTGGTCTTAAGGGTCAGGGGACCCAGTACTTC. V is TRBV5-1 and J is TRBJ2-5, with D perhaps TRBD1 (5 bases). CDR1 and CDR2 from the germline V gene are SGHRS and YFSETQ. V was clipped by 5 bases and J by 7 bases, with 21 bases between them. This CDR3 spans 15 amino acids.

The chain uses TRBV5-4 and TRBJ2-1, with a tentative D call TRBD1 (6 bases). In germline, CDR1 is SGHNT, CDR2 YYREEE (reference sequence). Trimming removed 4 bases from V and 10 bases from J, with 12 bases in between. The CDR3 runs to 12 residues. The CDR3 loop reads CASSMDSKEQFF. In nucleotides, the CDR3 is TGTGCCAGCAGCATGGACAGTAAAGAGCAGTTCTTC. Full variable domain (outside the CDR3, taken from reference TRBV5-4 and TRBJ2-1): ETGVTQSPTHLIKTRGQQVTLRCSSQSGHNTVSWYQQALGQGPQFIFQYYREEENGRGNFPPRFSGLQFPNYSSELNVNALELDDSALYLCASSMDSKEQFFGPGTRLTVL.

V is TRBV15 and J is TRBJ2-7, with 15 bases lining up with TRBD2. The CDR3 extends over 15 amino acids. CDR1 is LNHNV and CDR2 is YYDKDF in the germline V gene (reference sequence). Trimming removed 1 base from V and 6 bases from J; junction bases left unmatched: 1. CDR3 region: CATSRGGLAGGEQYF. The CDR3 DNA follows: TGTGCCACCAGCAGAGGGGGACTAGCGGGAGGCGAGCAGTACTTC. The full variable domain, completed using reference TRBV15 and TRBJ2-7, is DAMVIQNPRYQVTQFGKPVTLSCSQTLNHNVMYWYQQKSSQAPKLLFHYYDKDFNNEADTPDNFQSRRPNTSFCFLDIRSPGLGDTAMYLCATSRGGLAGGEQYFGPGTRLTVT.

V is TRBV5-4 and J is TRBJ2-1, with 8 bases matching TRBD1. CDR3 length: 13 amino acids. Trimming cost V 4 bases and J 8 bases; bases outside gene matches: 5. CDR1 is SGHNT and CDR2 is YYREEE in the germline V gene (reference sequence). CDR3 coding DNA: TGTGCCAGCAGCACCAGGGGGCGCGATGAGCAGTTCTTC. This translates into CASSTRGRDEQFF.

The chain combines TRBV5-4 with TRBJ2-1, with D maybe TRBD2 (6 bases). This CDR3 contains 14 residues. The V gene's germline CDR1 is SGHNT and CDR2 YYREEE (reference sequence). V lost 4 bases and J 5 bases, leaving 13 bases between the germline ends. CDR3 DNA sequence: TGTGCCAGCAGCCGAGCGGGCGGAAACAATGAGCAGTTCTTC. The encoded protein is CASSRAGGNNEQFF.